Following are 13 T cell receptor beta chains from one sample sequenced in a study of T cells in women clearing cervical HPV infection. Sequencing used immunoSEQ multiplex PCR; TCRdb keeps in-frame clones, though not all of them. The sample's table shows 25,000 to 35,000 clones. The sequenced sample was blood buffy coat. The receptors stem from a woman between 18 and 69 years old with a cervical HPV16 infection that either progressed to CIN3+ or cleared (not recorded which).

Worth noting for this clone: The missing CDR3 end, 3 residues past where the read stops, is filled in from the germline J gene. This chain joins TRBV30 and TRBJ2-3, with D possibly matching TRBD1 (6 bases). This CDR3 region has 14 residues. V lost 3 bases and J 1 base, leaving 11 bases between the germline ends. CDR1 is GTSNPN, CDR2 SVGIG, per germline (reference sequence). The CDR3 bases that were read are TGTGCCTGGAGCGCAGGGGCCGGCACAGATACG. Residues: CAWSAGAGTDT. The whole CDR3 region reads CAWSAGAGTDTQYF.

As for this clone: The sequenced fragment ends 3 residues before the CDR3 boundary, so the rest is inferred from the germline J gene. Additional DNA sequences in this sample encode the identical CDR3. The V call is TRBV29-1, the J call TRBJ1-2; 12 bases are a match to TRBD1. V trimming: 6 bases; J trimming: 4 bases; junction bases outside the gene matches: 6. Germline CDR1 reads SQVTM; CDR2 reads ANQGSEA. The CDR3 consists of 14 residues. The sequenced part of the CDR3 DNA is TGCAGCGTCGATGGGACAGGGGGCCGCTATGGC. Its translation: CSVDGTGGRYG. In full, the CDR3 is CSVDGTGGRYGYTF.

As regards this clone: The missing CDR3 end, 3 residues past where the read stops, is filled in from the germline J gene. This chain connects TRBV5-1 to TRBJ2-2, with 8 bases that match TRBD1. The V gene's germline CDR1 is SGHRS and CDR2 YFSETQ. Trimming cost V 4 bases and J 7 bases; bases outside gene matches: 6. The CDR3 is 14 amino acids. The chain's CDR3 is CASSLTGENGELFF. The sequenced CDR3 bases are TGCGCCAGCAGCCTGACAGGGGAGAACGGGGAG.

For this clone: The read finishes 3 residues shy of the CDR3 end, and the germline J gene is used to complete it. This sequence joins TRBV6-4 and TRBJ2-1, with TRBD1 matching over 9 bases. This CDR3 region has 14 residues. V was clipped by 6 bases and J by 8 bases; unmatched bases: 8. Germline CDR1 reads MRHNA; CDR2 reads SNTAGT. CDR3 residues: CASSTGTGHDEQFF. CDR3 DNA (partial): TGTGCCAGCAGCACCGGGACAGGGCACGATGAG.

As for this clone: The CDR3 end falls 3 residues outside the read, so it is completed with the germline J gene. The rearrangement uses TRBV7-6 and TRBJ1-1, with 8 positions matching TRBD1. Germline lookup yields CDR1 SGHVS and CDR2 FNYEAQ. The CDR3 contains 15 residues. V gave up 1 base and J gave up 1 base; unmatched junction bases: 2. CDR3 DNA, as far as it was read: TGTGCCAGCAGCTTAGAAGGGACAGGGAACACTGAA. Its translation: CASSLEGTGNTE. In full, the CDR3 reads CASSLEGTGNTEAFF.

Details on this clone: The CDR3 end falls 3 residues outside the read, so it is completed with the germline J gene. The chain combines TRBV12-3 or TRBV12-4 with TRBJ2-5; D not certain. Trimming removed 2 bases from V and 1 base from J, with 8 bases in between. This CDR3 comprises 14 residues. The covered CDR3 bases are TGTGCCAGCAGTTTACCAGAATCCCAAGAGACC. Protein sequence: CASSLPESQET. Given in full, the CDR3 is CASSLPESQETQYF.

The CDR3 DNA, read in part, is TGTGCCAGTAGTCCGGGGGGGAACCAAGAGACC. It encodes CASSPGGNQET. The full CDR3 sequence reads CASSPGGNQETQYF. This chain uses TRBV19 with TRBJ2-5; 8 positions agree with TRBD2. The CDR3 extends 3 residues past the end of the read, so its final part is completed from the germline J gene. The germline V gene has CDR1 LNHDA and CDR2 SQIVND (reference sequence). Trimming took 5 bases from V and 0 from J; bases not matched to a gene: 2. The CDR3 totals 14 residues.

Worth noting for this clone: The CDR3 extends 3 residues past the end of the read, so its final part is completed from the germline J gene. The chain carries TRBV29-1 and TRBJ2-2; TRBD2 might be the D (5 bases). The CDR3 runs 15 residues. CDR1 is SQVTM and CDR2 is ANQGSEA in the germline V gene. Trimming shortened V by 5 bases and J by 1 base, and 14 bases separated the two germline ends. Partial CDR3 DNA: TGCAGCGTTCGGTCAACCGGACTGAACACCGGGGAG. Its translation is CSVRSTGLNTGE. The CDR3 in its entirety is CSVRSTGLNTGELFF.

On this clone: Read data end 3 residues before the CDR3 end; the end is taken from the germline J gene. The chain carries TRBV5-1 and TRBJ2-1, with 7 nucleotides matching TRBD2. CDR1 and CDR2 from the germline V gene are SGHRS and YFSETQ. V was clipped by 0 bases and J by 2 bases; unmatched bases: 5. The CDR3 is 16 residues long. The DNA read from the CDR3 is TGCGCCAGCAGCTTGGAGGCGGGAGTAACCTACAATGAG. The encoded protein is CASSLEAGVTYNE. The full CDR3 protein reads CASSLEAGVTYNEQFF.

Worth noting for this clone: At the DNA level, this CDR3 is encoded by other sequences in the same sample as well. CDR3 DNA (partial): TGTGCCAGCAGACAGGGAAACACC. Translating gives CASRQGNT. The full CDR3 protein reads CASRQGNTIYF. J is TRBJ1-3 and V is TRBV6-2 or TRBV6-3; D unclear. The CDR3 end is not reached by the read, which stops 3 residues before it; the germline J gene fills it in. Trimming stripped 6 bases from V and 4 bases from J, with 4 bases between. CDR1 is MNHEY and CDR2 is SVGEGT in the germline V gene. This CDR3 spans 11 amino acids.

Turning to this clone: The CDR3 extends 3 residues past the end of the read, so its final part is completed from the germline J gene. This chain connects TRBV27 to TRBJ1-6; TRBD1 might be the D (5 bases). Trimming removed 5 bases from V and 6 bases from J, with 14 bases in between. Germline lookup yields CDR1 MNHEY and CDR2 SMNVEV (reference sequence). The CDR3 is 15 amino acids. CDR3 sequence: CASSPQGTVNSPLHF. The covered CDR3 bases are TGTGCCAGCAGTCCTCAGGGTACGGTTAATTCACCC.

To note about this clone: The read halts 3 residues ahead of the CDR3 end, with the missing end drawn from the germline J gene. V usage is TRBV2 and J usage is TRBJ2-3; TRBD1 aligns across 8 bases. This CDR3 is 16 amino acids long. From germline, CDR1 is SNHLY and CDR2 FYNNEI. The V and J ends lost 3 bases and 6 bases, in that order; junction bases with no gene match: 11. Partial CDR3 DNA: TGTGCCAGCAGTGACAGAATCAGGGGGCGGACGGATACG. Its translation is CASSDRIRGRTDT. The whole CDR3 protein reads CASSDRIRGRTDTQYF.

On this clone: The read ends 3 residues shy of where the CDR3 ends; the end is completed using the germline J gene. V usage is TRBV10-3 and J usage is TRBJ2-7; TRBD1 aligns across 8 bases. The CDR3 runs to 14 residues. Germline CDR1 and CDR2: ENHRY and SYGVKD. V lost 6 bases to trimming and J lost 5 bases; unmatched junction nucleotides: 9. CDR3 region: CAISPGGQGNEQYF. Incomplete CDR3 DNA: TGTGCCATCAGCCCCGGCGGACAGGGAAACGAG.